There are many counts of the clone carrying this T cell receptor (beta chain). Amplification targeted TCR beta CDR3 regions from RNA transcripts. Researchers ran a first-round RT-PCR on the TCR CDR3 using the HTBI primer set. Each CDR3 protein is one row after TCRdb ran MiXCR on the multiplex PCR reads. The repertoire holds tens of thousands of distinct CDR3 sequences, with approximately 57% as singletons. The CDR3 totals 16 residues. CDR1 SQVTM and CDR2 ANQGSEA come from the germline V gene. Trimming cost V 0 bases and J 13 bases; bases outside gene matches: 11. The data originate from a study of T cells in Graves' hyperthyroidism and ophthalmopathy.

The receptor comes from a woman aged 55-69 years with Graves' ophthalmopathy. The source material was blood. The chain employs TRBV29-1 and TRBJ2-2; TRBD2 aligns across 13 bases. The CDR3 DNA follows: TGCAGCGTTGAAGACCTCGAAACTAGCGGGGGGGCCGGGCTGTTTTTT. This translates into CSVEDLETSGGAGLFF.